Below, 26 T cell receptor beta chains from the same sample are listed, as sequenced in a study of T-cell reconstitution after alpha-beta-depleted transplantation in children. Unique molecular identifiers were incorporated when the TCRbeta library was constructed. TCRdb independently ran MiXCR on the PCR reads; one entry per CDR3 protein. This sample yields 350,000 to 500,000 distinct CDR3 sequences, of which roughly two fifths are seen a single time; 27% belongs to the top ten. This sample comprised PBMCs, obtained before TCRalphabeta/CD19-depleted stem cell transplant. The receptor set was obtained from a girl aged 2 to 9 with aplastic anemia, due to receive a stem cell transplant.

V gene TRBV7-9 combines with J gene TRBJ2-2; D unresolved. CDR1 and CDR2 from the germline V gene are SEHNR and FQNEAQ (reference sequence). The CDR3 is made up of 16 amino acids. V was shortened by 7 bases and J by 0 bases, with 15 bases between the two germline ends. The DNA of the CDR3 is TGTGCCAGCACCAGAAATGGGCGGACGAACACCGGGGAGCTGTTTTTT. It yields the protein CASTRNGRTNTGELFF.

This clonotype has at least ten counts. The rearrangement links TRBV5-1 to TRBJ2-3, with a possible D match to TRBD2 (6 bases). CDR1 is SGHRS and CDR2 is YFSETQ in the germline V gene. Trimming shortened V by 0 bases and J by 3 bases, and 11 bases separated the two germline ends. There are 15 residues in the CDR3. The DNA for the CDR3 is TGCGCCAGCAGCTTGGACGGGAGAATTACAGATACGCAGTATTTT. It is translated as CASSLDGRITDTQYF. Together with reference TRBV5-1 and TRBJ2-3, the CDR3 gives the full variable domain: KAGVTQTPRYLIKTRGQQVTLSCSPISGHRSVSWYQQTPGQGLQFLFEYFSETQRNKGNFPGRFSGRQFSNSRSEMNVSTLELGDSALYLCASSLDGRITDTQYFGPGTRLTVL.

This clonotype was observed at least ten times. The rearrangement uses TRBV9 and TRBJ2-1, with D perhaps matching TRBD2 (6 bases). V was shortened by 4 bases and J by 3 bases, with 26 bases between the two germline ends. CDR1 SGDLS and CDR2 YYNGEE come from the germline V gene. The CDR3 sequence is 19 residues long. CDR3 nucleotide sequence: TGTGCCAGCAGCCTAGAGAGAGGGCTCCCTGGGGGGAACTACAATGAGCAGTTCTTC. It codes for CASSLERGLPGGNYNEQFF.

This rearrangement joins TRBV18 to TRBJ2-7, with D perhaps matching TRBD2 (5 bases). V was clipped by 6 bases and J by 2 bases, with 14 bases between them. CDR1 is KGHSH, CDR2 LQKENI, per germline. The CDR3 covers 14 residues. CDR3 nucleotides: TGTGCCAGCTCCCCCGGACGGGAAGCCTACGAGCAGTACTTC. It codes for CASSPGREAYEQYF.

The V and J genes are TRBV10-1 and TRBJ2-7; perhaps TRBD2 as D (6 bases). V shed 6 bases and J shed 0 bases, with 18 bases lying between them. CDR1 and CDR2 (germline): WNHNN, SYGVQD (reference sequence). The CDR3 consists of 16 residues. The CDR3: CASSETWDCGSYEQYF. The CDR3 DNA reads TGCGCCAGCAGCGAGACATGGGACTGCGGCTCCTACGAGCAGTACTTC.

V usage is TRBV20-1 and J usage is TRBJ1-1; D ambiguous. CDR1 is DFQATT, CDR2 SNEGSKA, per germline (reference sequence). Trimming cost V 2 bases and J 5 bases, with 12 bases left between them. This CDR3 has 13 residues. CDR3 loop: CSARRGEETEAFF. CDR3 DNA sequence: TGCAGTGCTAGACGGGGAGAGGAGACTGAAGCTTTCTTT.

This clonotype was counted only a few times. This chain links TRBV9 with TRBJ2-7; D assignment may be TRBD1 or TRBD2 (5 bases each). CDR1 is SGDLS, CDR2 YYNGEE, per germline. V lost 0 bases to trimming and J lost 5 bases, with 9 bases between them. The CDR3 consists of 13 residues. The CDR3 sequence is CASSVGQGDEQYF. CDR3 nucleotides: TGTGCCAGCAGCGTAGGTCAGGGAGACGAGCAGTACTTC.

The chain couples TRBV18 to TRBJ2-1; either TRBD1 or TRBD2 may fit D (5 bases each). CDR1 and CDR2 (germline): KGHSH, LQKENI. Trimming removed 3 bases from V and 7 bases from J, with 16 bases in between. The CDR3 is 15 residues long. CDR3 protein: CASSPRSGPENEQFF. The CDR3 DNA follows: TGTGCCAGCTCACCTCGATCGGGGCCTGAAAATGAGCAGTTCTTC.

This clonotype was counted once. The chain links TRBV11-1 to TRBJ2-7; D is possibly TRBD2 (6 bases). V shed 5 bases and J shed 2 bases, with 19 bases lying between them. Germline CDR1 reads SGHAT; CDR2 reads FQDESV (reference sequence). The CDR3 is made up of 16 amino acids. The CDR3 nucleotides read TGTGCCAGCAGCGCCCGCGAGGGATCGGGGGCCTACGAGCAGTACTTC. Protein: CASSAREGSGAYEQYF.

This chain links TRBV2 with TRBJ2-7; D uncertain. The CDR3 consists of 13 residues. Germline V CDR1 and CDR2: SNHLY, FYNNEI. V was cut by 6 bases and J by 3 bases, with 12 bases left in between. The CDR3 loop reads CASSAGPYYEQYF. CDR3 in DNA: TGTGCCAGCAGCGCCGGGCCCTACTACGAGCAGTACTTC.

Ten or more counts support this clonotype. The CDR3 nucleotides read TGTGCCAGCAGCCAGTCTCTGAGCTCCTACAATGAGCAGTTCTTC. This encodes CASSQSLSSYNEQFF. The rearrangement joins TRBV3-1 to TRBJ2-1; D is undetermined. The CDR3 has 15 amino acids. Germline lookup yields CDR1 LGHDT and CDR2 YNNKEL (reference sequence). The ends were cut back, 3 bases at V and 0 bases at J, with 9 bases in the middle.

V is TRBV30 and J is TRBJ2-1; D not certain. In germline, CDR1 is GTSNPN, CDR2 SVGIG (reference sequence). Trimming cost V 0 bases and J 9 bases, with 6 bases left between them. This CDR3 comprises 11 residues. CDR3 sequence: CAWSVPTEQFF. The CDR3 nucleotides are TGTGCCTGGAGTGTACCTACTGAGCAGTTCTTC.

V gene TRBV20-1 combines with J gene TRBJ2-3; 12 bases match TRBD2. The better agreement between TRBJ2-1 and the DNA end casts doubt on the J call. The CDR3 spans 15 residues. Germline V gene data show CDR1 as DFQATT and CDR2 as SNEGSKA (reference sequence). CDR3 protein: CSALPGLAGFGEQFF. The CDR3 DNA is TGCAGTGCTCTCCCGGGACTAGCGGGTTTTGGGGAGCAGTTCTTC.

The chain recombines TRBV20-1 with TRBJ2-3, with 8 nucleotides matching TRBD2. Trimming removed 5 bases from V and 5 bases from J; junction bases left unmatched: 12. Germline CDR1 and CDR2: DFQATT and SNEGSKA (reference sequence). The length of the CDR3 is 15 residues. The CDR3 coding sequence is TGCAGTGCTTCAAACCCGGGAGGGCGGAAAGATACGCAGTATTTT. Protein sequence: CSASNPGGRKDTQYF.

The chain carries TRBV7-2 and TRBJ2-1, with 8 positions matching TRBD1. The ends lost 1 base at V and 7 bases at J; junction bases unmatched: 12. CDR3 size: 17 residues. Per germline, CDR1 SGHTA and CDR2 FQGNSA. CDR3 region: CASSLVRGRGRLNEQFF. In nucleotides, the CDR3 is TGTGCCAGCAGCTTAGTACGGGGCAGGGGGCGCTTAAATGAGCAGTTCTTC.

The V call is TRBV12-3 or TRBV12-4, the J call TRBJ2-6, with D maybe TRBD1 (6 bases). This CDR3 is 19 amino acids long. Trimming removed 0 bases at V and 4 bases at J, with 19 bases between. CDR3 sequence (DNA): TGTGCCAGCAGTTTAGCGCCAGGGGCGGTTTCAAGGGGGGCCAACGTCCTGACTTTC. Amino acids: CASSLAPGAVSRGANVLTF.

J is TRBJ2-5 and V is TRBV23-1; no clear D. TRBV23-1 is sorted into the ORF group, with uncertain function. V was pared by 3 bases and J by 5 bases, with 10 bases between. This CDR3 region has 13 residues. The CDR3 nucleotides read TGCGCCAGCAGTCAGGGCCGGGTGGAGACCCAGTACTTC. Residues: CASSQGRVETQYF.

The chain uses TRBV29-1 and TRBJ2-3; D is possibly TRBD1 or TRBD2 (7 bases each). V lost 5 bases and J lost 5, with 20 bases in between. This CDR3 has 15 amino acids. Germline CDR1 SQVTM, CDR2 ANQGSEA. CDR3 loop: CSVTTLQGEGDTQYF. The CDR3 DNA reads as TGCAGCGTTACCACCCTGCAGGGGGAGGGAGATACGCAGTATTTT.

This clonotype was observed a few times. CDR3 residues: CATSRDPTYEQYF. The CDR3 bases are TGTGCCACCAGCAGAGACCCCACCTACGAGCAGTACTTC. V is TRBV15 and J is TRBJ2-7; no definite D call. V was shortened by 0 bases and J by 2 bases, with 5 bases between the two germline ends. Germline loops: CDR1 LNHNV, CDR2 YYDKDF (reference sequence). The CDR3 has 13 amino acids.

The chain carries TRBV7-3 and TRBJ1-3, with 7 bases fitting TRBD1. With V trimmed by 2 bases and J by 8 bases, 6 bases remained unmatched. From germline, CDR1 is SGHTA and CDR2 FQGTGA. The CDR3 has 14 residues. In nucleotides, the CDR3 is TGTGCCAGCAGCTTAGACCGGGACAGCGACACCATATATTTT. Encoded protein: CASSLDRDSDTIYF. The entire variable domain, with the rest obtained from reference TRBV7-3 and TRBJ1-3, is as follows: GAGVSQTPSNKVTEKGKYVELRCDPISGHTALYWYRQSLGQGPEFLIYFQGTGAADDSGLPNDRFFAVRPEGSVSTLKIQRTERGDSAVYLCASSLDRDSDTIYFGEGSWLTVV.

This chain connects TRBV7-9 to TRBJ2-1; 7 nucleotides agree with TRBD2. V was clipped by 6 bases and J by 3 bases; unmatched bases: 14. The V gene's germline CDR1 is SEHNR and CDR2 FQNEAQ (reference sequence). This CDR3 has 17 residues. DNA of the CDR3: TGTGCCAGCAGACCCGGGGACCTAGCGGCCATCTACAATGAGCAGTTCTTC. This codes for CASRPGDLAAIYNEQFF.

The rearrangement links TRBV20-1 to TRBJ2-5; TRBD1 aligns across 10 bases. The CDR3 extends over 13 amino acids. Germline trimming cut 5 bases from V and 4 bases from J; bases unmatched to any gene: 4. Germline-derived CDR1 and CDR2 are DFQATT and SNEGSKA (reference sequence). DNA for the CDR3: TGCAGTGCTTCCTGGGACAGGGGAGAGACCCAGTACTTC. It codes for CSASWDRGETQYF.

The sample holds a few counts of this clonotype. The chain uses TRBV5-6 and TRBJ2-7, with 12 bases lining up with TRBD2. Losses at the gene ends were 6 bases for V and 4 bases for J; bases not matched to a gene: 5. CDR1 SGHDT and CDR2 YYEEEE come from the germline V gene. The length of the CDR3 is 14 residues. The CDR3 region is CASNLTSGSYEQYF. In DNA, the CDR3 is TGTGCCAGCAACCTGACTAGCGGGAGTTACGAGCAGTACTTC.

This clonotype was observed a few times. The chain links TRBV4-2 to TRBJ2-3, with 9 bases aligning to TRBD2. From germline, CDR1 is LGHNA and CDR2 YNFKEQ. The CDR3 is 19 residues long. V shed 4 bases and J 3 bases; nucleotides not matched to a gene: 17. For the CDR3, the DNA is TGTGCCAGCAGCCGAAAGACGGGAGCGGGAGGTATGGGAACAGATACGCAGTATTTT. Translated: CASSRKTGAGGMGTDTQYF.

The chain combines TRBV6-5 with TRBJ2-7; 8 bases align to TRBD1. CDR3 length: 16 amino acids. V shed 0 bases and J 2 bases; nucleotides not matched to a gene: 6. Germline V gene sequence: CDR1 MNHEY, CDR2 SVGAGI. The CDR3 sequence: CASSYSDRGPAYEQYF. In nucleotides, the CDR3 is TGTGCCAGCAGTTACTCCGACAGGGGTCCTGCCTACGAGCAGTACTTC.

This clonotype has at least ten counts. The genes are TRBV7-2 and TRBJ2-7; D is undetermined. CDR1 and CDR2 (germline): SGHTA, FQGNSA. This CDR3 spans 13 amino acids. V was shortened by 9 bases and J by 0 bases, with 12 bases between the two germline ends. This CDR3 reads CASNGRASYEQYF. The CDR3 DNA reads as TGTGCCAGTAACGGACGGGCCTCCTACGAGCAGTACTTC.